Shown below are 8 T cell receptor beta chains from a single sample sequenced in a study of early T cells in non-severe SARS-CoV-2 infection. TCRdb processed the 5' RACE reads anew with MiXCR; each CDR3 protein has one entry. The sample contains approximately 42,000 distinct CDR3 sequences, approximately 7.1% of which appear only once. Sequenced material: whole blood. These receptor sequences come from an adult who was a healthcare worker with PCR-confirmed SARS-CoV-2 infection or an uninfected control (not recorded which).

This clonotype was observed a few times. J is TRBJ1-2 and V is TRBV13, with 11 bases identical to TRBD1. Germline V CDR1 and CDR2: PRHDT, FYEKMQ (reference sequence). V shed 5 bases and J 8 bases; nucleotides not matched to a gene: 4. The CDR3 is 13 residues long. The CDR3 nucleotides read TGTGCCAGCAGCACCGGGACAGGGGGAGGCTACACCTTC. It codes for CASSTGTGGGYTF.

This rearrangement joins TRBV7-2 to TRBJ2-7, with D unclear. The CDR3 runs 15 residues. Trimming shortened V by 2 bases and J by 0 bases, and 11 bases separated the two germline ends. Per the germline V gene, CDR1 is SGHTA and CDR2 is FQGNSA. The CDR3 DNA reads as TGTGCCAGCAGCTTATCTCCAGGCAACTCCTACGAGCAGTACTTC. Its protein product is CASSLSPGNSYEQYF.

This clonotype was observed a few times. V is TRBV12-3 or TRBV12-4 and J is TRBJ1-1, with TRBD1 identical over 8 bases. The CDR3 is made up of 14 amino acids. The V gene end was trimmed by 4 bases and the J gene end by 4 bases; junction bases not matched to a gene: 5. The CDR3 sequence: CASSSWTGPTEAFF. The CDR3 nucleotides are TGTGCCAGCAGTTCCTGGACAGGGCCCACTGAAGCTTTCTTT.

CDR3 residues: CASSRAFNQPQHF. The CDR3 nucleotides read TGTGCCAGCAGTCGGGCCTTCAATCAGCCCCAGCATTTT. This chain links TRBV2 with TRBJ1-5, with unresolved D. The CDR3 is made up of 13 amino acids. The germline gives CDR1 SNHLY, CDR2 FYNNEI. V was clipped by 5 bases and J by 3 bases, with 8 bases between them.

The rearrangement uses TRBV6-1 and TRBJ1-3; perhaps TRBD1 as D (5 bases). The CDR3 spans 15 residues. Germline CDR1 and CDR2: MNHNS and SASEGT. Trimming removed 8 bases at V and 0 bases at J, with 14 bases between. The CDR3 DNA follows: TGTGCCAGCGGAGACAGCACCCTCTCTGGAAACACCATATATTTT. Translation gives CASGDSTLSGNTIYF.

The chain couples TRBV6-6 to TRBJ1-5; TRBD1 agrees at 7 bases. The length of the CDR3 is 15 residues. The germline V gene has CDR1 MNHNY and CDR2 SVGAGI (reference sequence). The junction had 10 bases not matched to a gene; V was cut back by 7 bases and J by 4 bases. CDR3: CASKEEGAKNQPQHF. The CDR3, as DNA: TGTGCCAGCAAGGAGGAGGGGGCGAAGAATCAGCCCCAGCATTTT.

At least ten counts were recorded for this clonotype. The genes are TRBV18 and TRBJ2-7, with D perhaps assigned TRBD1 or TRBD2 (5 bases each). V lost 1 base and J lost 5, with 6 bases in between. The CDR3 loop spans 12 amino acids. From germline, CDR1 is KGHSH and CDR2 LQKENI. CDR3 protein: CASSPRDDEQYF. CDR3 sequence (DNA): TGTGCCAGCTCACCACGGGACGACGAGCAGTACTTC.

The sample holds a few counts of this clonotype. CDR3 amino acids: CASRGQVYQPQHF. Written as DNA, the CDR3 is TGTGCCAGCAGGGGACAGGTGTATCAGCCCCAGCATTTT. V and J are TRBV6-5 and TRBJ1-5, with 8 bases that match TRBD1. The CDR3 contains 13 residues. Per the germline V gene, CDR1 is MNHEY and CDR2 is SVGAGI. The V gene end was trimmed by 6 bases and the J gene end by 5 bases; junction bases not matched to a gene: 3.